This is a list of T cell receptor beta chains from one sample in a study of identical twins. TCRdb itself ran the 5' RACE reads through MiXCR, one entry per CDR3 protein. The table lists hundreds of thousands of distinct CDR3 sequences, 5.5% to 7% of them singletons, with roughly 3.6% in the top ten. These data were likewise used in another study, on yellow fever vaccine responses in identical twins.

The material sequenced was memory (CD45RO+) T cells sorted from blood. The receptors stem from a woman aged 18-29 years in good health. CDR3s include the opening cysteine and the closing phenylalanine or tryptophan. The D gene is left open where the match is weak. Where a row states a size, it is once, few, many or the class of an expanded clone; other rows omit it.

CDR3aa | CDR3nt | j_gene | v_gene | abundance | d_gene
CACSFRWRQGFRPETQYF | TGTGCCTGCAGCTTTAGATGGAGACAGGGTTTTAGGCCAGAGACCCAGTACTTC | TRBJ2-5 | TRBV13 | - | TRBD1
CASSYWSTVSGANVLTF | TGTGCCAGCAGTTACTGGTCCACAGTCTCTGGGGCCAACGTCCTGACTTTC | TRBJ2-6 | TRBV6-5 | few | -
CASMGLGGETQYF | TGTGCCAGTATGGGGTTGGGGGGAGAGACCCAGTACTTC | TRBJ2-5 | TRBV19 | few | -
CASSGDRVYEAFF | TGTGCCAGCAGTGGGGACAGGGTATATGAAGCTTTCTTT | TRBJ1-1 | TRBV2 | few | TRBD1
CASSLLGSFEQYF | TGCGCCAGCAGCTTGTTAGGATCTTTCGAGCAGTACTTC | TRBJ2-7 | TRBV5-1 | - | -
CASSILAGGYNEQFF | TGTGCCAGCAGTATTCTAGCGGGAGGGTACAATGAGCAGTTCTTC | TRBJ2-1 | TRBV12-3/TRBV12-4 | many | TRBD2
CSASRGGRPQHF | TGCAGTGCTTCGAGAGGTGGCAGGCCCCAGCATTTT | TRBJ1-5 | TRBV20-1 | few | -
CAISEGQGANYGYTF | TGTGCCATCAGTGAGGGACAGGGGGCTAACTATGGCTACACCTTC | TRBJ1-2 | TRBV10-3 | many | TRBD1
CSVLTGGGEQFF | TGCAGCGTTTTGACCGGGGGTGGTGAGCAGTTCTTC | TRBJ2-1 | TRBV29-1 | - | -
CSAARLASAYNEQFF | TGCAGTGCTGCCCGACTAGCGAGCGCTTACAATGAGCAGTTCTTC | TRBJ2-1 | TRBV20-1 | - | TRBD2
CASSSRGTGIYEQYF | TGTGCCAGCAGCTCGCGCGGGACAGGGATTTACGAGCAGTACTTC | TRBJ2-7 | TRBV27 | - | TRBD1
CASSGPGTDTQYF | TGTGCCAGCAGCGGACCGGGCACAGATACGCAGTATTTT | TRBJ2-3 | TRBV12-3/TRBV12-4 | medium-sized | -
CASSPGLAWTDTQYF | TGTGCCAGCAGCCCCGGACTAGCGTGGACAGATACGCAGTATTTT | TRBJ2-3 | TRBV11-2 | - | TRBD2
CASSLRAGGRRTGEAFF | TGTGCCAGCAGTTTAAGGGCAGGGGGCAGGAGAACAGGTGAAGCTTTCTTT | TRBJ1-1 | TRBV28 | - | TRBD1
CSARDKGGNQETQYF | TGCAGTGCTAGAGATAAGGGGGGAAACCAAGAGACCCAGTACTTC | TRBJ2-5 | TRBV20-1 | many | -
CASSLWGPQETQYF | TGCGCCAGCAGCTTGTGGGGGCCCCAAGAGACCCAGTACTTC | TRBJ2-5 | TRBV5-1 | many | -
CASSDRRAYEQYF | TGTGCCAGTAGTGATCGGCGGGCCTACGAGCAGTACTTC | TRBJ2-7 | TRBV19 | few | -
CSARDLSQALTQYF | TGCAGTGCTAGAGATCTGAGTCAGGCCTTGACCCAGTACTTC | TRBJ2-5 | TRBV20-1 | many | -
CASRATSGPYNEQFF | TGTGCCAGCAGGGCGACTAGCGGGCCCTACAATGAGCAGTTCTTC | TRBJ2-1 | TRBV12-3/TRBV12-4 | - | TRBD2
CSVESVPTEYGYTF | TGCAGCGTTGAATCGGTACCGACGGAATACGGCTACACCTTC | TRBJ1-2 | TRBV29-1 | many | -
CASSPNPGTGGYEQYF | TGTGCCAGCAGCCCTAACCCCGGGACAGGGGGCTACGAGCAGTACTTC | TRBJ2-7 | TRBV28 | few | TRBD1
CAITRSAGLNTGELFF | TGTGCCATCACCCGATCAGCGGGGTTGAACACCGGGGAGCTGTTTTTT | TRBJ2-2 | TRBV10-3 | few | TRBD2
CASKRQGRMYF | TGTGCCAGCAAACGACAGGGGAGGATGTACTTC | TRBJ2-7 | TRBV6-5 | - | TRBD1